The 13 T cell receptor beta chains below all came from one sample that was sequenced in a study of T-cell reconstitution after alpha-beta-depleted transplantation in children. Unique molecular identifiers tagged the TCRbeta library. TCRdb passed the PCR reads through MiXCR, listing each CDR3 protein once. In the table there are 670,000 or so distinct CDR3 sequences, roughly 13% of which are singletons. The source material was PBMCs, sampled before TCRalphabeta/CD19-depleted stem cell transplant. The receptors originated from a girl aged 2-10 years with congenital amegakaryocytic thrombocytopenia, due to receive a stem cell transplant.

This clonotype was picked up many times. The chain combines TRBV10-3 with TRBJ1-5, with 7 bases fitting TRBD1. The trim removed 4 bases at V and 7 bases at J, leaving 7 bases unmatched. CDR3 length equals 14 residues. The V gene's germline CDR1 is ENHRY and CDR2 SYGVKD. Here the CDR3 reads CAISVTGKGQPQHF. The DNA of the CDR3 is TGTGCCATCAGTGTGACAGGGAAGGGCCAGCCCCAGCATTTT.

This clonotype was counted many times. The chain has TRBV15 and TRBJ1-4; D ambiguous. Trimming cost V 1 base and J 3 bases, with 6 bases left between them. The CDR3 has 14 residues. Germline CDR1 is LNHNV and CDR2 is YYDKDF (reference sequence). DNA for the CDR3: TGTGCCACCAGCAGAGTGCAGGCTAATGAAAAACTGTTTTTT. Its translation: CATSRVQANEKLFF.

Worth noting for this clonotype: A read error may account for a junction end that differs from germline. V gene TRBV12-3 or TRBV12-4 combines with J gene TRBJ1-5; no clear D. This CDR3 contains 12 residues. CDR3 DNA sequence: TGTGCCACCAGTTTAGGTAGCCAGCCCCAGCATTTT. It codes for CATSLGSQPQHF.

This clonotype was found many times. The chain couples TRBV29-1 to TRBJ2-1; D is possibly TRBD1 (5 bases). Germline V lookup: CDR1 SQVTM, CDR2 ANQGSEA. The CDR3 covers 13 residues. The germline V and J ends were trimmed by 0 bases and 6 bases, with 9 bases remaining between them. The CDR3 DNA reads TGCAGCGTTGAAGAACTTGACAGCAATGAGCAGTTCTTC. This encodes CSVEELDSNEQFF.

This clonotype appeared many times. V usage is TRBV12-3 or TRBV12-4 and J usage is TRBJ2-1; tentatively, D is TRBD1 (5 bases). CDR3 length equals 14 residues. V was cut by 6 bases and J by 8 bases, with 17 bases left in between. This chain's CDR3 is CASSHRYRWYEQFF. The CDR3 nucleotides read TGTGCCAGCAGCCACCGATACAGGTGGTATGAGCAGTTCTTC.

This clonotype came up a few times. The chain joins TRBV2 to TRBJ2-5, with 7 bases identical to TRBD1. V gave up 6 bases and J gave up 1 base; unmatched junction bases: 5. The CDR3 totals 14 residues. Germline V CDR1 and CDR2: SNHLY, FYNNEI. The CDR3 bases are TGTGCCAGCAGCATTACAGGGGCCCAAGAGACCCAGTACTTC. Protein: CASSITGAQETQYF.

This clonotype was seen repeatedly, ten times or more. The chain joins TRBV4-1 to TRBJ2-1; 11 bases fit TRBD2. The CDR3 consists of 16 residues. Trimming took 2 bases from V and 4 from J; bases not matched to a gene: 4. CDR1 is MGHRA and CDR2 is YSYEKL in the germline V gene. The CDR3 DNA sequence: TGCGCCAGCAGCCAACCAACTAGCGGGAGATACAATGAGCAGTTCTTC. Its protein is CASSQPTSGRYNEQFF.

This clonotype has a count of ten or more. The chain employs TRBV10-3 and TRBJ2-7; D unresolved. Germline V gene sequence: CDR1 ENHRY, CDR2 SYGVKD. The CDR3 covers 13 residues. Trimming removed 2 bases at V and 6 bases at J, with 11 bases between. The CDR3 region has the DNA TGTGCCATCAGTGAGCCCGCGAGTCTCGAGCAGTACTTC. Translated, it gives CAISEPASLEQYF.

This clonotype was seen many times. CDR3 DNA sequence: TGTGCCAGCAGCCGTGTTGGTGGGTACTACGAGCAGTACTTC. This translates into CASSRVGGYYEQYF. The V gene is TRBV27, the J gene TRBJ2-7; D is uncertain. The CDR3 sequence is 14 residues long. V was cut by 6 bases and J by 3 bases, with 15 bases left in between. Germline V gives CDR1 MNHEY, CDR2 SMNVEV (reference sequence).

Many counts were recorded for this clonotype. The chain links TRBV6-1 to TRBJ2-5, with 8 bases that match TRBD1. The CDR3 consists of 15 residues. The junction had 11 bases not matched to a gene; V was cut back by 6 bases and J by 5 bases. Germline CDR1 and CDR2: MNHNS and SASEGT. The CDR3 protein is CASSGTGEFHETQYF. The CDR3 DNA reads TGTGCCAGCAGCGGGACAGGCGAATTCCACGAGACCCAGTACTTC.

This clonotype occurred many times. The rearrangement links TRBV12-3 or TRBV12-4 to TRBJ2-1, with D perhaps matching TRBD2 (6 bases). With 3 bases removed from V and 4 bases from J, the gap between germline ends came to 13 bases. This CDR3 contains 15 residues. CDR3 DNA: TGTGCCAGCAGTTTTTGGGAGGAATCTTACAATGAGCAGTTCTTC. It codes for CASSFWEESYNEQFF.

The rearrangement links TRBV5-1 to TRBJ2-7, with D perhaps TRBD2 (5 bases). The germline gives CDR1 SGHRS, CDR2 YFSETQ. The CDR3 is 14 amino acids. Trimming shortened V by 4 bases and J by 5 bases, and 16 bases separated the two germline ends. CDR3 DNA: TGCGCCAGCAGCATGGGGAGTGGTTCTGACGAGCAGTACTTC. Protein sequence: CASSMGSGSDEQYF.

A few counts support this clonotype. The chain couples TRBV5-1 to TRBJ2-6; perhaps TRBD1 as D (6 bases). Trimming left V 3 bases short and J 0 bases short, with 10 bases between. The length of the CDR3 is 16 residues. Germline CDR1 SGHRS, CDR2 YFSETQ. CDR3 loop: CASSSDRTSGANVLTF. The CDR3 nucleotides are TGCGCCAGCAGCTCAGACAGGACCTCTGGGGCCAACGTCCTGACTTTC.